This TCR beta chain stems from a study of cytomegalovirus exposure and HLA in healthy donors. Note on this clone: No antigen is known for it.

The donors comprised healthy bone marrow donors. Study-level findings and limits: Analyses of presence/absence relied on an assumption of roughly uniform sequencing depth across donors.

PCR was performed using 60 Vbeta and 13 Jbeta primers. Sequencing used immunoSEQ multiplex PCR; TCRdb keeps in-frame clones, though not all of them. The sample yields roughly 110,000 clones, around 80% seen once. This receptor was taken from a man aged 25 to 40 in good health and CMV-seropositive. The sequenced sample consisted of PBMCs.

This CDR3 reads CASSLGPQGDYGYTF. As DNA, the CDR3 is TGCGCCAGCAGCTTGGGGCCACAGGGGGACTATGGCTACACCTTC. The rearrangement joins TRBV5-1 to TRBJ1-2; TRBD1 matches 8 bases. CDR1 SGHRS and CDR2 YFSETQ come from the germline V gene. CDR3 length equals 15 residues. V dropped 0 bases and J dropped 3; count of bases not matched to a gene: 4.